This paragraph reports one T cell receptor beta chain. Its specificity is unknown. The record originates from a study of PD-L1 blockade in urothelial cancer. Across the whole study: Blood was evaluated 3 weeks (second dose) and 6 weeks after therapy began. T cells numbered a median of approximately 150,000 in the blood samples. Study conclusions and caveats: Tumor-associated TCR clones expanded more in blood at 3 weeks in patients with durable benefit.

Described time point: peripheral blood 6 weeks after treatment start. Diagnoses among patients were locally advanced or metastatic urothelial carcinoma. The CDR3 consists of 15 residues. V shed 5 bases and J 8 bases; nucleotides not matched to a gene: 13. In germline, CDR1 is SGHVS, CDR2 FQNEAQ. Using immunoSEQ multiplex PCR, the repertoire was profiled, and TCRdb retains in-frame clones only, with some absent. The repertoire has around 49,000 clones, more than 75% of them found once; the top ten carry over 10%. The V and J genes are TRBV7-8 and TRBJ1-2; 8 positions agree with TRBD1. The receptor was isolated from a man between 60 and 75 years old with urothelial cancer. The specimen comprised PBMCs, sampled around atezolizumab (anti-PD-L1) treatment. The CDR3 nucleotides read TGTGCCAGCAGCCAGATACCAGGGGGCAGTGGGGGCTACACCTTC. Protein sequence: CASSQIPGGSGGYTF.